The 6 T cell receptor beta chains listed next were all sequenced from one sample in a study of CD8 T cells in ankylosing spondylitis. Whole-study findings and limits: A motif in TCR beta, a set of eight highly homologous variants, appeared characteristic of ankylosing spondylitis blood.

TCRdb redid the calling of the 5' RACE reads with MiXCR, one entry per CDR3 protein. The sample includes 390,000 or so distinct CDR3 sequences, approximately 20% of them seen just once. Their antigens are not known. Input material: blood, either unsorted or a sorted T cell fraction (not recorded which). These receptors were taken from a male donor with ankylosing spondylitis.

This clonotype was picked up a small number of times. This sequence joins TRBV6-5 and TRBJ2-1; maybe TRBD2 (6 bases). Trimming pared 4 bases from V and 7 bases from J, leaving 17 bases between. This CDR3 spans 15 amino acids. Germline-derived CDR1 and CDR2 are MNHEY and SVGAGI. CDR3 sequence: CASSSLSSEVNEQFF. The CDR3 region has the DNA TGTGCCAGCAGTTCCCTATCTAGCGAAGTGAATGAGCAGTTCTTC.

The CDR3 loop is CSARDPWATNHEQFF. The DNA of the CDR3 is TGCAGTGCTAGAGATCCTTGGGCCACTAACCATGAGCAGTTCTTC. This chain connects TRBV20-1 to TRBJ2-1; D gene uncertain. In germline, CDR1 is DFQATT, CDR2 SNEGSKA (reference sequence). Trimming removed 0 bases at V and 8 bases at J, with 17 bases between. This CDR3 contains 15 residues.

The chain is built from TRBV20-1 and TRBJ2-3; D gene ambiguous. The V gene's germline CDR1 is DFQATT and CDR2 SNEGSKA (reference sequence). This CDR3 is built from 13 residues. V dropped 0 bases and J dropped 2 bases, with 6 bases sitting between them. CDR3 sequence: CSAREAATDTQYF. CDR3 bases: TGCAGTGCTAGAGAGGCTGCCACAGATACGCAGTATTTT.

This chain connects TRBV11-3 to TRBJ2-2; D is possibly TRBD1 (5 bases). The V gene lost 3 bases and the J gene lost 1 base, with 9 bases spanning the gap. The CDR3 consists of 15 residues. Germline CDR1 SGHNT, CDR2 YENEEA. The CDR3 nucleotides read TGTGCCAGCAGCTTGGGGCAGAAGAACACCGGGGAGCTGTTTTTT. As protein: CASSLGQKNTGELFF.

The chain has TRBV20-1 and TRBJ2-7; maybe TRBD2 (5 bases). CDR3 length: 17 amino acids. Trimming took off 6 bases at V and 0 bases at J, with 24 bases between the two ends. Germline V gene sequence: CDR1 DFQATT, CDR2 SNEGSKA (reference sequence). CDR3 DNA sequence: TGCAGTGCGAGATTAGAGGTTCGGAGCGGAAGCTCCTACGAGCAGTACTTC. It encodes CSARLEVRSGSSYEQYF.

This chain links TRBV20-1 with TRBJ2-3; D unresolved. Trimming pared 6 bases from V and 6 bases from J, leaving 13 bases between. Germline CDR1 is DFQATT and CDR2 is SNEGSKA (reference sequence). This CDR3 is 12 amino acids long. The chain's CDR3 is CSARTGPDTQYF. The CDR3 DNA reads as TGCAGTGCCAGGACGGGTCCGGATACGCAGTATTTT.